The subject of this entry is one T cell receptor (beta chain). This specimen comes from a study of blood T cell repertoires in COVID-19. Study at large: Material from acute and convalescent COVID-19 was sourced from the United States, Italy and Spain.

In the source study's methods: Amplification from reference gene primers served as the basis for estimated nucleated cell counts. The protocol was immunoSEQ multiplex PCR, while the TCRdb copy is restricted to in-frame clones and leaves out a portion. D and trimming were read from the DNA, whereas the V and J calls and clone size are those reported in that table. Of a few hundred thousand clones in the sample, approximately 83% were seen once. Source material: PBMCs or T cells enriched from blood (not recorded which). This clonotype originated in a woman aged 40 to 50 with acute COVID-19.

The CDR3 is CASSLDPGKGGYTF. The CDR3 bases are TGTGCCAGCAGCCTAGACCCGGGAAAAGGTGGCTACACCTTC. The chain couples TRBV7-9 to TRBJ1-2; D is undetermined. Between the trimmed V and J ends, which lost 5 bases and 7 bases, there was a span of 17 bases. Per the germline V gene, CDR1 is SEHNR and CDR2 is FQNEAQ (reference sequence). The CDR3 is made up of 14 amino acids.